This TCR beta chain came from a study of T cells in Graves' hyperthyroidism and ophthalmopathy. Ophthalmopathy patients all had a Clinical Activity Score of at least 3, a NOSPECS grade of at least 4 and disease under 3 months old. Uncontrolled infection, other autoimmune disease, pregnancy and lactation each barred patients from inclusion. RNA transcripts were the template for amplifying TCR beta CDR3 regions. HTBI primers were the set used in a first-round RT-PCR of the TCR CDR3. TCRdb re-analysed the multiplex PCR reads in MiXCR, keeping a single row per CDR3 protein. The table has over 500,000 distinct CDR3 sequences, over 15% seen once. This CDR3 contains 15 residues. V lost 6 bases and J lost 0, with 11 bases in between. The V gene's germline CDR1 is LGHNA and CDR2 YNFKEQ. Of note for this clonotype: A much larger clone lies a single base off, so this may be a read error.

The sequencing input was blood. The sequence came from a woman between 18 and 30 years old with Graves' ophthalmopathy. The J gene is TRBJ2-2, the V gene TRBV4-2; D possibly uses TRBD1 or TRBD2 (5 bases each). The CDR3 DNA is TGTGCCAGCAGTCCCGGGGCAACGAACACCGGGGAGCTGTTTTTT. It translates to CASSPGATNTGELFF.